This TCR beta chain was sequenced for a study of cytomegalovirus exposure and HLA in healthy donors (TCRdb year 2017). A note on the overall study: An earlier analysis of some 500 of the donors reported 250 to 350 Gb of sequence data and 120 million or so unique TCR beta sequences from about 180 million T cells. An early release that covered about 600 HLA-typed donors contained around 330 gigabases of sequencing data and some 87 million unique TCR sequences. Of the roughly 400 genotyped donors, over 65% fell in the genetic ancestry cluster associated with self-reported Caucasian donors. The aim of the study was to test whether cataloging public T cell receptors could identify signatures of past pathogen exposure. The study profiled the T cell repertoires of around 700 subjects by immunosequencing and related them to cytomegalovirus serostatus. Besides the first cohort of roughly 700 subjects, a separate validation cohort made up of 120 different subjects was used. The study combined high-throughput TCR immunosequencing, statistical association of individual TCRs with disease status, and machine learning to predict cytomegalovirus infection status. A later analysis re-analyzed previously published TCR beta repertoires from several hundred donors and added high-resolution HLA genotyping to study TCR occurrence patterns. In the later analysis, no new phenotypic data were used to find candidate immune exposures; instead, reliance was placed on TCR beta sequences and their occurrence across donors. An earlier analysis of 500 to 750 of the donors applied high-throughput TCR beta sequencing to assess whether each TCR beta V gene segment acted as functional or pseudogenic. Alongside the repertoire data, information on donor age, sex, ethnicity and CMV serostatus was compiled. Genome-wide SNP genotypes for about 65% of the roughly 670 donors were used in a later genetic analysis, which treated that subset as a discovery cohort. All discovery cohort repertoires had been generated using a single sequencing platform. Both class I and class II loci were covered by HLA typing, at four-digit resolution. Typing coverage differed by locus: A, B, C, DRB1 and DQB1 were typed in about 620-640 donors, DQA1 in around 500, DPA1 in over 600, and DPB1 in roughly 450. Roughly five DR-DQ haplotypes were handled as single units for association and clustering because linkage in the cohort was strong. On average, around 230,000 unique TCR beta nucleotide sequences were sequenced per donor among fewer than 500 genotyped donors of the cohort, with 15% to 20% of those sequences being non-productive. Broader findings and caveats from the paper: Because the 87-base-pair reads could not distinguish some IMGT-functional V segments, including TRBV6-2 and TRBV6-3, those segments were excluded. When HLA alleles, especially DR and DQ, strongly co-occurred, attributing TCR associations to individual alleles was difficult. Because HLA typing was unavailable for some donors at each locus, only the typed subset was used in association tests. Cytomegalovirus status was reported to be diagnosed by the classifier with high specificity and sensitivity in both the original and validation cohorts. Most TCR sequences were seen in very few donors, while some public TCRs were found in many individuals. Linkage disequilibrium might explain the correlated functional status among segregating V segments, but an unknown experimental factor could not be ruled out. A further reported finding was that TCR beta sequences accurately predicted the HLA-A and HLA-B alleles for most subjects in the first cohort. Because counts were too low, seventeen rarely observed V segments, including chromosome 9 orphons, were left out of the earlier analysis of over 550 of the donors. In vitro tests confirmed that three of the cytomegalovirus-associated TCR beta chains recognize cytomegalovirus antigens. Specific HLA alleles were associated with 16,951 TCR beta sequences at a false discovery rate of 0.05 in a later analysis. In a later analysis, HLA-associated TCR beta chains showed more clonal expansion and lower generation probabilities than non-associated chains that were equally common. A total of some 180 TCR beta chains were listed by the study as associated with cytomegalovirus. According to a later analysis, TCR association rates differed among HLA loci, with DRB1 alleles showing the most associated TCRs and HLA-C alleles showing the fewest. In this cohort, only TCR beta chains were sequenced, and detectable features were limited by the absence of alpha or paired-chain data. A later analysis reported that several top co-occurrence clusters appeared linked to parvovirus B19, influenza, CMV and Epstein-Barr virus. A cluster of highly shared sequence variants was judged likely to represent a technical artifact of the sequencing pipeline. It was suggested by the authors that the approach could potentially be generalized to other disease states and immunological phenotypes. V-gene and J-gene trimming of TCR beta chains was associated with a missense DCLRE1C variant in a later genetic analysis, and the association was replicated in an independent cohort. For the cohort, immune exposure information was limited to CMV serostatus. Roughly uniform sequencing depth across donors was assumed in presence/absence analyses, although this assumption may not hold. Compared with the approximately 600-donor mean, donors in an Asian-associated ancestry cluster had fewer N-insertions in productive TCRs, according to a later genetic analysis. A later analysis found that most CMV-associated TCR beta chains appeared HLA-restricted, with HLA associations seemingly driven largely by CMV exposure. In an earlier analysis of some 550 of the donors, most TCR beta V segments were observed in productive rearrangements about 87% or about 30% of the time, broadly matching IMGT annotations.

The cohort was made up of 500 to 800 healthy bone marrow donors. At the time of sampling, every cohort member was nominally healthy, though immune exposures that went unrecorded were likely present. The donor was CMV seronegative and belonged to the group of around 400 seronegative cohort members. Each donor provided a peripheral blood sample, and peripheral blood mononuclear cells were used for TCR beta sequencing. Genomic DNA was extracted from the blood cell samples with the Qiagen DNeasy Blood Extraction Kit. Libraries were made using the immunoSEQ multiplex PCR assay. A mixture of 60 forward primers for TCR Vbeta segments and 13 reverse primers for TCR Jbeta segments was used in the multiplex PCR. A multiplex PCR assay on genomic DNA amplified the CDR3 region of rearranged TCR beta genes. Amplified TCR beta libraries were sequenced as 87-base-pair reads on the Illumina HiSeq System. As for the authors' bioinformatics: In a later analysis, tens of millions of unique TCR beta chains were counted across the roughly 610 repertoires, and roughly 11 million of these chains were shared by at least two donors. Raw reads were error-corrected and collapsed into unique sequences with a nearest-neighbor algorithm that merged closely related sequences to remove PCR and sequencing errors. Alignment of CDR3 sequences to IMGT reference sequences was used to assign V, D and J gene segments. For a sequence to be retained, a match of at least six nucleotides to both a V gene segment and a J gene segment was required. Rearrangements were called productive when the CDR3 lacked stop codons and stayed in frame with V and J; all others were non-productive. CDR3 was defined by IMGT convention, running from the second conserved V-encoded cysteine to the conserved J-encoded phenylalanine. In an earlier analysis of 587 of the donors, sequences lacking an unambiguous match to a single V gene segment were excluded. An earlier analysis of about 590 of the donors classified V segments as functional when productive rearrangements were above 56.7% and as segregating when the standard deviation between donors was above 5%. A statistical classification framework was built for diagnosing cytomegalovirus status from the catalog of TCR beta chain sequences. V and J gene assignment, in a later analysis, came from comparing TCR nucleotide sequences with IMGT/GENE-DB human TR gene sequences. Using the TCRdist pipeline, a later analysis assigned CDR3 sequences along with most-parsimonious VDJ recombination scenarios. In a later analysis, each TCR beta chain was defined by its CDR3 amino acid sequence together with its V-gene family, and reads without a unique V-gene family were excluded. A later analysis removed 592 highly shared, low-generation-probability nucleotide sequences to deal with suspected cross-contamination and a sequencing artifact. In a later analysis, a clonal expansion index for each public chain was calculated from normalized within-repertoire ranks of inferred template counts. Generation probabilities in a later analysis came from a VDJ recombination model fitted to out-of-frame rearrangements, and those results were checked against IGoR. A later analysis scored TCR-TCR, TCR-HLA and TCR-CMV co-occurrence with hypergeometric tests, applying a repertoire-size bias correction to TCR pairs. To estimate false discovery rates, a later analysis permuted the HLA or CMV assignments 20 times. A later analysis grouped co-occurring TCRs with DBSCAN, adding TCRdist sequence similarity when clustering within HLA-allele-positive subsets. Co-occurrence clustering excluded repertoires with fewer than 30,000 or more than 120,000 public chains, plus five with anomalous nucleotide sharing. The table comes from immuneACCESS by way of TCRdb, which keeps in-frame sequences with V and J called. Part of the clones is missing from these tables; in studies checked, under half for an unresolved V gene and the rest for unknown reasons. Clone size and V and J calls were adopted from that table, with D and trimming inferred from the DNA. The sample yields 100,000 to 150,000 clones; about 70% were counted once. The ten largest account for 7.3% of the sample.

This clone was picked up a small number of times. Its cognate antigen has yet to be identified. No clone much larger than this one lies a single base away; base qualities are absent. V sheds 8 bases and J sheds 0 bases, leaving 15 bases between their ends. The CDR3 runs 15 amino acids, cysteine and phenylalanine included. Solely the CDR3 DNA is kept, with 45 bases framed from the first base. CDR1 and CDR2, per the germline V gene, are SGHVS and FNYEAQ. The V gene is TRBV7-6 and the J gene is TRBJ2-3; the best D guess is TRBD1, with 6 bases matching. Sequencing was carried out using PBMCs. This TCR was sampled from a male donor in good health and CMV-seronegative. The CDR3: CASGEYRESTDTQYF. In nucleotides, the sequence is TGTGCCAGCGGGGAGTACAGGGAGAGCACAGATACGCAGTATTTT.